A single sample gave rise to the 30 T cell receptor beta chains below, sequenced in a study of identifying expanded T cells in peripheral blood. Profiling relied on immunoSEQ multiplex PCR, and the TCRdb table lists in-frame clones only, not all of them. The data contain 80,000 to 90,000 clones, approximately 83% of them singletons. What was sequenced was blood. These receptors all stem from a person aged 18 to 75 in good health.

This sequence joins TRBV6-5 and TRBJ2-2; D not resolved. The CDR3 runs to 13 residues. The V gene's germline CDR1 is MNHEY and CDR2 SVGAGI. Trimming took 5 bases from V and 3 from J, leaving 7 bases between them. For the CDR3, the DNA is TGTGCCAGCAGTAGGGTATACACCGGGGAGCTGTTTTTT. Translation: CASSRVYTGELFF.

This chain links TRBV30 with TRBJ1-1, with unresolved D. V lost 0 bases and J lost 0, with 11 bases in between. The CDR3 is 15 residues long. Looked up from germline, CDR1 is GTSNPN and CDR2 is SVGIG (reference sequence). CDR3 residues: CAWSVGLRVNTEAFF. As DNA, the CDR3 is TGTGCCTGGAGTGTAGGGTTGCGGGTGAACACTGAAGCTTTCTTT.

V gene TRBV4-1 combines with J gene TRBJ2-7; no reliable D call. CDR1 and CDR2 from the germline V gene are MGHRA and YSYEKL. V shed 2 bases and J shed 0 bases, with 20 bases lying between them. The CDR3 length is 18 residues. CDR3 DNA sequence: TGCGCCAGCAGCCAAACCAAAGACGAACACGGGCCCTCCTACGAGCAGTACTTC. Translating it yields CASSQTKDEHGPSYEQYF.

The chain has TRBV25-1 and TRBJ2-1; a weak D match, TRBD1 (5 bases). The V end lost 3 bases, the J end lost 6 bases, and 12 bases lay between the germline ends. CDR1 is MGHDK, CDR2 SYGVNS, per germline. This CDR3 has 14 residues. CDR3 sequence (DNA): TGTGCCAGCAGTGAGGTAGGGGCAATCAATGAGCAGTTCTTC. Translation: CASSEVGAINEQFF.

The V and J genes are TRBV7-2 and TRBJ1-2; D is perhaps TRBD1 (6 bases). The CDR3 loop spans 15 amino acids. V lost 1 base, J lost 6 bases, and 15 bases lay in between. Per the germline V gene, CDR1 is SGHTA and CDR2 is FQGNSA. The CDR3 coding sequence is TGTGCCAGCAGCTTAGGGAGTTGGGGGGCGGATGGCTACACCTTC. This gives the protein CASSLGSWGADGYTF.

The rearrangement joins TRBV18 to TRBJ2-3, with D perhaps assigned TRBD1 or TRBD2 (6 bases each). The V end lost 3 bases, the J end lost 3 bases, and 19 bases lay between the germline ends. This CDR3 has 17 amino acids. CDR1 and CDR2 from the germline V gene are KGHSH and LQKENI. Here the CDR3 DNA reads TGTGCCAGCTCACCCGGTGGGGGGCCTGGATTAACAGATACGCAGTATTTT. It specifies CASSPGGGPGLTDTQYF. Drawing the rest from reference TRBV18 and TRBJ2-3, the complete variable domain is NAGVMQNPRHLVRRRGQEARLRCSPMKGHSHVYWYRQLPEEGLKFMVYLQKENIIDESGMPKERFSAEFPKEGPSILRIQQVVRGDSAAYFCASSPGGGPGLTDTQYFGPGTRLTVL.

A few counts support this clone. CDR3 nucleotide sequence: TGTGCCTGGAAGGAGGGTGGTGGGGCCAACGTCCTGACTTTC. It translates to CAWKEGGGANVLTF. The chain uses TRBV30 and TRBJ2-6, with D possibly TRBD2 on 6 matching bases. Germline V gene data show CDR1 as GTSNPN and CDR2 as SVGIG (reference sequence). The CDR3 covers 14 residues. Trimming removed 4 bases at V and 3 bases at J, with 10 bases between.

A few counts support this clone. The chain couples TRBV5-1 to TRBJ2-3, with D tentatively TRBD1 or TRBD2 (5 bases each). V lost 4 bases and J lost 12, with 21 bases in between. From germline, CDR1 is SGHRS and CDR2 YFSETQ. CDR3 size: 14 residues. CDR3 protein: CASSPYVGETAQYF. DNA for the CDR3: TGCGCCAGCAGCCCATATGTGGGGGAAACCGCCCAGTATTTT.

This clone was picked up a small number of times. The rearrangement joins TRBV6-1 to TRBJ1-2; D is undetermined. CDR1 and CDR2 from the germline V gene are MNHNS and SASEGT. The CDR3 runs to 11 residues. The ends were cut back, 3 bases at V and 8 bases at J, with 7 bases in the middle. This chain's CDR3 is CASSDGRGYTF. The CDR3 DNA is TGTGCCAGCAGTGATGGCAGGGGCTACACCTTC.

The chain employs TRBV29-1 and TRBJ2-3, with D tentatively TRBD1 or TRBD2 (5 bases each). Trimming stripped 3 bases from V and 10 bases from J, with 5 bases between. The CDR3 sequence is 9 residues long. Per germline, CDR1 SQVTM and CDR2 ANQGSEA. DNA for the CDR3: TGCAGCGTTGAGGGACCGCAGTATTTT. Its protein product is CSVEGPQYF.

The chain recombines TRBV6-1 with TRBJ1-2, with a tentative D call TRBD1 (5 bases). CDR1 is MNHNS and CDR2 is SASEGT in the germline V gene. The V end lost 8 bases, the J end lost 4 bases, and 17 bases lay between the germline ends. The CDR3 is made up of 14 amino acids. This CDR3 is CASRGTQGGYGYTF. As DNA, the CDR3 is TGTGCCAGCCGCGGGACCCAAGGAGGCTATGGCTACACCTTC.

CDR3 protein: CASSLGQYMNTEAFF. CDR3 sequence (DNA): TGTGCCAGCAGCTTAGGACAGTACATGAACACTGAAGCTTTCTTT. The rearrangement joins TRBV11-1 to TRBJ1-1; D is possibly TRBD1 (5 bases). The ends were cut back, 1 base at V and 0 bases at J, with 9 bases in the middle. The CDR3 is 15 amino acids. Per the germline V gene, CDR1 is SGHAT and CDR2 is FQDESV (reference sequence).

This chain links TRBV2 with TRBJ2-5, with 9 bases aligning to TRBD2. The CDR3 spans 14 residues. After removal of 6 bases from V and 5 bases from J, the junction contained 7 bases not matched to a gene. Germline lookup yields CDR1 SNHLY and CDR2 FYNNEI. CDR3 loop: CASSHSGGVETQYF. In DNA form, the CDR3 reads TGTGCCAGCAGCCATAGCGGGGGAGTGGAGACCCAGTACTTC.

The rearrangement uses TRBV7-2 and TRBJ2-6; D gene ambiguous. The germline V gene encodes CDR1 SGHTA and CDR2 FQGNSA. The CDR3 covers 16 residues. V lost 5 bases and J 2 bases, leaving 13 bases between the germline ends. CDR3 residues: CASSLQPPTGANVLTF. The CDR3 DNA is TGTGCCAGCAGCCTCCAACCACCGACTGGGGCCAACGTCCTGACTTTC.

The V and J genes are TRBV5-6 and TRBJ1-1; the D is unclear. V was pared by 3 bases and J by 4 bases, with 16 bases between. The CDR3 runs to 15 residues. In germline, CDR1 is SGHDT, CDR2 YYEEEE. The CDR3 DNA follows: TGTGCCAGCAGCTCTTTAGGGTTTATGGGCACTGAAGCTTTCTTT. Translated, it gives CASSSLGFMGTEAFF.

The sample holds many counts of this clone. The chain carries TRBV7-9 and TRBJ1-2; D is perhaps TRBD1 (6 bases). This CDR3 is built from 16 residues. Trimming cost V 5 bases and J 4 bases, with 20 bases left between them. CDR1 and CDR2 from the germline V gene are SEHNR and FQNEAQ (reference sequence). CDR3 nucleotides: TGTGCCAGCAGCGGCAACCGGTTACAGGGTTCCTATGGCTACACCTTC. It is translated as CASSGNRLQGSYGYTF.

The genes are TRBV5-4 and TRBJ1-1; D not certain. Germline V gives CDR1 SGHNT, CDR2 YYREEE (reference sequence). This CDR3 has 13 amino acids. V was shortened by 3 bases and J by 1 base, with 7 bases between the two germline ends. The CDR3, as DNA: TGTGCCAGCAGCTCATTCCAGAACACTGAAGCTTTCTTT. It is translated as CASSSFQNTEAFF.

The V call is TRBV11-2, the J call TRBJ1-3; TRBD1 is a possible D gene (5 bases). The CDR3 spans 14 residues. Per the germline V gene, CDR1 is SGHAT and CDR2 is FQNNGV. V was cut by 5 bases and J by 0 bases, with 8 bases left in between. The CDR3: CASSPGYSGNTIYF. For the CDR3, the DNA is TGTGCCAGCAGCCCAGGGTACTCTGGAAACACCATATATTTT.

The rearrangement uses TRBV15 and TRBJ1-5; D uncertain. This CDR3 has 14 amino acids. Trimming left V 3 bases short and J 7 bases short, with 13 bases between. Germline V gene sequence: CDR1 LNHNV, CDR2 YYDKDF (reference sequence). The CDR3, as DNA: TGTGCCACCAGCAGCCATGGACTGTCACAGCCCCAGCATTTT. Its translation: CATSSHGLSQPQHF.

The chain employs TRBV10-3 and TRBJ1-1; 9 nucleotides align to TRBD1. This CDR3 has 13 amino acids. Germline lookup yields CDR1 ENHRY and CDR2 SYGVKD. V shed 6 bases, J shed 6 bases, and the junction held 5 bases outside the gene matches. This CDR3 is CAIRGTGGPEAFF. Written as DNA, the CDR3 is TGTGCCATCAGAGGCACAGGGGGCCCTGAAGCTTTCTTT.

The CDR3 spells CASTSSTGTWETQYF. The CDR3 DNA sequence: TGTGCCAGCACCTCGTCGACAGGGACGTGGGAGACCCAGTACTTC. This sequence joins TRBV6-1 and TRBJ2-5, with TRBD1 identical over 7 bases. Germline V gene lookup returns CDR1 MNHNS and CDR2 SASEGT. CDR3 size: 15 residues. Losses at the gene ends were 7 bases for V and 5 bases for J; bases not matched to a gene: 13.

This chain links TRBV30 with TRBJ2-1; TRBD2 might be the D (5 bases). Germline V gene lookup returns CDR1 GTSNPN and CDR2 SVGIG (reference sequence). V was clipped by 5 bases and J by 6 bases, with 11 bases between them. The CDR3 has 12 residues. The CDR3 DNA reads TGTGCCTGGGGCCGGGGTCTCAATGAGCAGTTCTTC. Residues: CAWGRGLNEQFF.

The CDR3 sequence: CAWSRRRQETQYF. CDR3 sequence (DNA): TGTGCCTGGAGTCGTCGCAGGCAAGAGACCCAGTACTTC. V gene TRBV30 combines with J gene TRBJ2-5; D uncertain. V was pared by 2 bases and J by 2 bases, with 9 bases between. The CDR3 consists of 13 residues. Looked up from germline, CDR1 is GTSNPN and CDR2 is SVGIG (reference sequence). Supplemented by reference TRBV30 and TRBJ2-5, the full variable domain reads SQTIHQWPATLVQPVGSPLSLECTVEGTSNPNLYWYRQAAGRGLQLLFYSVGIGQISSEVPQNLSASRPQDRQFILSSKKLLLSDSGFYLCAWSRRRQETQYFGPGTRLLVL.

This chain connects TRBV7-6 to TRBJ1-6; 10 bases fit TRBD1. The germline V gene encodes CDR1 SGHVS and CDR2 FNYEAQ. Germline trimming cut 4 bases from V and 8 bases from J; bases unmatched to any gene: 8. The CDR3 covers 16 residues. The CDR3 DNA reads as TGTGCCAGCAGCTCAGATCATGACAGGGGGCATTCACCCCTCCACTTT. Translation: CASSSDHDRGHSPLHF.

This clone has a single count. V gene TRBV9 combines with J gene TRBJ2-2; a weak D match, TRBD1 (6 bases). V shed 4 bases and J shed 1 base, with 14 bases lying between them. The CDR3 spans 16 residues. Germline V gives CDR1 SGDLS, CDR2 YYNGEE. The CDR3 spells CASSPRPTGNTGELFF. The CDR3 nucleotides are TGTGCCAGCAGCCCCCGACCGACAGGGAACACCGGGGAGCTGTTTTTT.

The chain recombines TRBV4-3 with TRBJ2-1, with TRBD2 matching over 15 bases. The germline V gene has CDR1 LGHNA and CDR2 YSLEER. V was clipped by 4 bases and J by 6 bases; unmatched bases: 1. The CDR3 loop spans 15 amino acids. The CDR3: CASSLGLAGGNEQFF. The CDR3 nucleotides read TGCGCCAGCAGCCTGGGACTAGCGGGGGGCAATGAGCAGTTCTTC.

The genes are TRBV7-2 and TRBJ2-3; D could derive from TRBD1 or TRBD2 (6 bases each). The germline gives CDR1 SGHTA, CDR2 FQGNSA. The CDR3 is made up of 15 amino acids. The ends were cut back, 3 bases at V and 2 bases at J, with 12 bases in the middle. DNA for the CDR3: TGTGCCAGCAGCTTGATGGGGGGCCTCACAGATACGCAGTATTTT. Its protein is CASSLMGGLTDTQYF.

For the CDR3, the DNA is TGTGCCAGCAGCGTTACTAGCGGGGGAATCACCGGGGAGCTGTTTTTT. Translation: CASSVTSGGITGELFF. V is TRBV9 and J is TRBJ2-2, with 11 nucleotides matching TRBD2. With 2 bases clipped from V and 4 bases from J, the junction kept 4 bases outside the gene matches. This CDR3 comprises 16 residues. Per germline, CDR1 SGDLS and CDR2 YYNGEE.

This clone has a single count. The chain couples TRBV6-5 to TRBJ2-7; 7 bases match TRBD1. J gave up 0 bases and V 8 bases, and 7 bases lay outside the gene matches. Germline CDR1 MNHEY, CDR2 SVGAGI. The CDR3 runs to 14 residues. Here the CDR3 reads CASPKGTDSYEQYF. The CDR3 DNA sequence: TGTGCCAGCCCAAAAGGGACAGACTCCTACGAGCAGTACTTC.

This clone was found a few times. This chain uses TRBV4-1 with TRBJ2-5; TRBD1 aligns across 10 bases. The V and J ends lost 2 bases and 7 bases, in that order; junction bases with no gene match: 1. The CDR3 covers 13 residues. Germline CDR1 and CDR2: MGHRA and YSYEKL. The CDR3 loop reads CASSQRDRGTQYF. Here the CDR3 DNA reads TGCGCCAGCAGCCAAAGGGACAGGGGGACCCAGTACTTC.